This T cell receptor beta chain stems from a study of control samples from healthy donors and cancer patients. The method was immunoSEQ multiplex PCR; TCRdb's version includes in-frame clones alone and lacks a portion of them. Seen here are about 74,000 clones, over 75% observed once, and the top ten hold 5.7%. V shed 6 bases and J shed 3 bases, with 15 bases lying between them. Germline lookup yields CDR1 LNHDA and CDR2 SQIVND (reference sequence). The CDR3 covers 15 residues. This clonotype was sampled from a woman aged 45-59 years in good health. The chain has TRBV19 and TRBJ2-1; D may be TRBD2 (7 bases). The sample consisted of blood. The CDR3 loop is CASRRGGANYNEQFF. The CDR3 nucleotides are TGTGCCAGTAGGCGTGGGGGGGCCAACTACAATGAGCAGTTCTTC.